Listed below are T cell receptor beta chains from one sample, sequenced in a study of blood T cell repertoires in COVID-19. The table came from immunoSEQ multiplex PCR; TCRdb's copy has only in-frame clones and leaves some out. The repertoire holds about 150,000 clones, 80% to 90% seen once, with less than 3.5% in the top ten. The sequencing sample was made of peripheral blood. These receptors were taken from a man in his sixties or seventies with acute or convalescent COVID-19. Each CDR3 is given with its conserved first and last residue. Each record gives: V gene, D gene, clone size, J gene, CDR3 DNA, CDR3 protein. D genes are given only for firm matches. Part of the rows lack a size; the others show once, few, many or a class for expanded clones.

V: TRBV7-8
D: NA
size: NA
J: TRBJ2-3
DNA: TGTGCCAGCACCCCGAGTCCTACTAGCACAGATACGCAGTATTTT
CDR3: CASTPSPTSTDTQYF

V: TRBV4-2
D: TRBD2
size: NA
J: TRBJ2-1
DNA: TGTGCCAGCAGCCAAGATCTACGACTAGCGGGAGGCAATGAGCAGTTCTTC
CDR3: CASSQDLRLAGGNEQFF

V: TRBV7-3
D: TRBD1
size: few
J: TRBJ1-6
DNA: TGTGCCAGCAGCCCGACAGGGAAAGGCAATTCACCCCTCCACTTT
CDR3: CASSPTGKGNSPLHF

V: TRBV23-1
D: NA
size: once
J: TRBJ2-3
DNA: TGCGCCAGCAGTCTAGCTAACGTCGGAGGCACAGATACGCAGTATTTT
CDR3: CASSLANVGGTDTQYF

V: TRBV30
D: TRBD1
size: NA
J: TRBJ1-5
DNA: TGTGCCTGGAGTCGAGGGACAGGGGGGTCTTATAGCAATCAGCCCCAGCATTTT
CDR3: CAWSRGTGGSYSNQPQHF

V: TRBV3-1/TRBV3-2
D: TRBD2
size: NA
J: TRBJ2-3
DNA: TGTGCCAGCAGCCAAGGGCTAGCGGGAGGGATCACAGATACGCAGTATTTT
CDR3: CASSQGLAGGITDTQYF

V: TRBV2
D: NA
size: NA
J: TRBJ2-1
DNA: TGTGCCAGCAGTGAAGGCTCCTGGCAGGGGAATGTTGAGTTCTTC
CDR3: CASSEGSWQGNVEFF

V: TRBV28
D: NA
size: NA
J: TRBJ1-3
DNA: TGTGCCAGCAGAAACAGCGGTGACGGAAACACCATATATTTT
CDR3: CASRNSGDGNTIYF

V: TRBV4-2
D: TRBD1
size: NA
J: TRBJ2-1
DNA: TGTGCCAGCAGCCAAGGTATAGGACAGGAGACCCACAATGAGCAGTTCTTC
CDR3: CASSQGIGQETHNEQFF

V: TRBV29-1
D: NA
size: NA
J: TRBJ1-5
DNA: TGCAGCGTTCTTGACCCGGGGCAGCCCCAGCATTTT
CDR3: CSVLDPGQPQHF

V: TRBV5-6
D: NA
size: NA
J: TRBJ1-5
DNA: TGTGCCAGCAGCAGCCAGGGGTTGGGCAATCAGCCCCAGCATTTT
CDR3: CASSSQGLGNQPQHF

V: TRBV12-3/TRBV12-4
D: NA
size: many
J: TRBJ2-2
DNA: TGTGCCAGCCAAAGGCGGGGCGGGGAGCTGTTTTTT
CDR3: CASQRRGGELFF

V: TRBV27
D: NA
size: NA
J: TRBJ2-3
DNA: TGTGCCAGCTCTCACTTTAGCACAGATACGCAGTATTTT
CDR3: CASSHFSTDTQYF

V: TRBV5-1
D: NA
size: NA
J: TRBJ2-3
DNA: TGCGCCAGCAGCTTGGGACTCGTTAGCACAGATACGCAGTATTTT
CDR3: CASSLGLVSTDTQYF

V: TRBV28
D: TRBD1
size: NA
J: TRBJ2-5
DNA: TGTGCCAGCAGTGGGCGGACAGGGGGCGCCGGAGAGACCCAGTACTTC
CDR3: CASSGRTGGAGETQYF

V: TRBV3-1/TRBV3-2
D: TRBD1
size: NA
J: TRBJ2-4
DNA: TGTGCCAGCAGCCCCCGTGAAGGGTGGGACAGGGGAGCCAAAAACATTCAGTACTTC
CDR3: CASSPREGWDRGAKNIQYF

V: TRBV7-8
D: NA
size: once
J: TRBJ1-4
DNA: TGTGCCAGCAGCTACCTGACAGCAACTAATGAAAAACTGTTTTTT
CDR3: CASSYLTATNEKLFF

V: TRBV5-1
D: TRBD1
size: NA
J: TRBJ2-5
DNA: TGCGCCAGCAGCAGGCGGACAGGGGATCAAGAGACCCAGTACTTC
CDR3: CASSRRTGDQETQYF

V: TRBV5-1
D: NA
size: NA
J: TRBJ1-2
DNA: TGCGCCAGCAGCTATGTGCCCGGGACTGAGTATGGCTACACCTTC
CDR3: CASSYVPGTEYGYTF

V: TRBV7-9
D: TRBD1
size: NA
J: TRBJ2-7
DNA: TGTGCCAGCAGCTTTACAGGGGGCACCTACGAGCAGTACTTC
CDR3: CASSFTGGTYEQYF

V: TRBV7-9
D: TRBD2
size: once
J: TRBJ2-1
DNA: TGTGCCAGCAGCTTAGTGTCTAGCGGGAATTCCTACAATGAGCAGTTCTTC
CDR3: CASSLVSSGNSYNEQFF

V: TRBV6-5
D: TRBD1
size: NA
J: TRBJ2-1
DNA: TGTGCCAGCAGTACGACTTTAACAGGGGTTGAGCAGTTCTTC
CDR3: CASSTTLTGVEQFF